This T cell receptor (beta chain) is drawn from a study of blood T cell repertoires in COVID-19 (TCRdb year 2020). For the study in its entirety: The collaborator samples originated in the United States, Italy and Spain and spanned the acute and convalescent phases of COVID-19. The dataset comprised deeply sampled blood TCRbeta repertoires from subjects exposed to, actively infected with, or recovered from COVID-19. The material from the prospective study consisted of cDNA or gDNA derived from T cells, B-cell-depleted T cells, or PBMCs. The samples were drawn from the first 160 participants of the ongoing ImmuneRACE study and from roughly 1,300 subjects provided by 6 global collaborators. The sample metadata nearly always contained a de-identified subject ID, COVID-19 status, age in years and sex. Where available, HLA class I and class II types were taken from metadata supplied by the sample provider and were not determined by assay-based typing. A freely available public database, intended as a resource for researchers studying the immune response to SARS-CoV-2, is where the repertoires were released. Overall results and qualifications from the work: How much clinical and demographic metadata was included differed by source and by participant, and the metadata was provided uncurated.

From the cysteine through the phenylalanine, the CDR3 covers 14 amino acids. Kept here is only the CDR3 DNA, which spans 42 bases and is read in frame from base 1. The germline V gene specifies MNHEY as CDR1 and SVGAGI as CDR2. V loses 7 bases, J loses 3 bases, and the germline ends lie 15 bases apart. As to this clone: Its antigen remains undetermined. No much larger clonotype is one base removed from it; base qualities were not supplied.

TCRbeta CDR3 regions were amplified from genomic DNA using the immunoSEQ Assay, a bias-controlled multiplex PCR. For the original study's pipeline: The number of nucleated cells in each sample was estimated by amplification of reference gene primers within the assay. To quantify the absolute abundance of each unique TCRbeta CDR3 rearrangement, sequence reads were collapsed and filtered. For each sample, productive Simpson clonality was calculated as the square root of Simpson's diversity index over productive rearrangements. TCRdb carries this immuneACCESS record with in-frame sequences only. Its versions omit some clonotypes, under half of them owing to an unresolved V gene in the studies checked, with the rest unexplained. V and J calls and clone size come straight from that table; D and trimming were deduced from the DNA. The sample profile shows some 310,000 clones; around 86% of them were found once. 1% of the sample belongs to the ten largest clones.

The collaborating institutions used their own protocols to collect whole blood in K2EDTA tubes. Collaborator samples were shipped for TCRbeta analysis as frozen whole blood, isolated PBMCs, or DNA extracted from either sample type. The chain joins TRBV6-5 to TRBJ1-1; no confident D gene assignment can be made. The sample taken for sequencing was peripheral blood. The receptor comes from a man aged 50 to 59 with active or convalescent COVID-19. The sequenced DNA: TGTGCCAGCATTCAGGCAGCATTTTACACTGAAGCTTTCTTT. Its translation reads: CASIQAAFYTEAFF.